The 12 T cell receptor beta chains reported below all come from one sample, sequenced in a study of blood T cell repertoires in COVID-19. Libraries were prepared by immunoSEQ multiplex PCR; TCRdb keeps only in-frame clonotypes and omits some of them. The repertoire includes 150,000 to 200,000 clones, more than 80% of them detected once, and 6.2% sits in the top ten. Sequencing input: PBMCs or T cells enriched from blood (not recorded which). The source of these receptors is a man aged 35 to 55 who had recovered from COVID-19.

The genes are TRBV2 and TRBJ1-1; a weak D match, TRBD1 (5 bases). V lost 5 bases, J lost 1 base, and 11 bases lay in between. This CDR3 contains 14 residues. CDR1 SNHLY and CDR2 FYNNEI come from the germline V gene. This chain's CDR3 is CASSWAGPNTEAFF. CDR3 DNA sequence: TGTGCCAGCAGTTGGGCGGGGCCGAACACTGAAGCTTTCTTT.

A single count supports this clone. This rearrangement joins TRBV27 to TRBJ1-4; TRBD1 agrees at 7 bases. J lost 10 bases, V lost 2 bases, and 7 bases had no gene match. Germline loops: CDR1 MNHEY, CDR2 SMNVEV (reference sequence). This CDR3 has 14 amino acids. Here the CDR3 reads CASSLLLQGGKLFF. In DNA form, the CDR3 reads TGTGCCAGCAGTTTACTCCTCCAGGGGGGAAAACTGTTTTTT. Full variable domain (outside the CDR3, taken from reference TRBV27 and TRBJ1-4): EAQVTQNPRYLITVTGKKLTVTCSQNMNHEYMSWYRQDPGLGLRQIYYSMNVEVTDKGDVPEGYKVSRKEKRNFPLILESPSPNQTSLYFCASSLLLQGGKLFFGSGTQLSVL.

The chain has TRBV28 and TRBJ1-1; 10 nucleotides agree with TRBD1. The V gene end was trimmed by 6 bases and the J gene end by 0 bases; junction bases not matched to a gene: 10. CDR1 is MDHEN, CDR2 SYDVKM, per germline. CDR3 size: 17 residues. This CDR3 reads CASSGVPGQGLNTEAFF. CDR3 coding DNA: TGTGCCAGCAGCGGAGTCCCGGGACAGGGGTTGAACACTGAAGCTTTCTTT.

The chain carries TRBV6-2 or TRBV6-3 and TRBJ2-1, with D possibly matching TRBD1 (5 bases). Trimming shortened V by 3 bases and J by 8 bases, and 11 bases separated the two germline ends. The germline V gene has CDR1 MNHEY and CDR2 SVGEGT. The CDR3 covers 13 residues. The CDR3 nucleotides read TGTGCCAGCAGTTATTTAGGGGCGGATGAGCAGTTCTTC. Amino acid sequence: CASSYLGADEQFF.

The rearrangement links TRBV7-9 to TRBJ2-3; 8 positions match TRBD2. Per germline, CDR1 SEHNR and CDR2 FQNEAQ (reference sequence). CDR3 length equals 15 residues. J gave up 0 bases and V 5 bases, and 4 bases lay outside the gene matches. This CDR3 reads CASSISGISTDTQYF. As DNA, the CDR3 is TGTGCCAGCAGCATTAGCGGGATAAGCACAGATACGCAGTATTTT.

This clone was observed a single time. This chain links TRBV18 with TRBJ1-4; D uncertain. This CDR3 has 14 amino acids. Germline CDR1 KGHSH, CDR2 LQKENI. The V end was cut by 0 bases, the J end by 8 bases, with 10 bases between. CDR3 sequence (DNA): TGTGCCAGCTCACCACCAACAGATCGCGAAAAACTGTTTTTT. Encoded protein: CASSPPTDREKLFF. Together with reference TRBV18 and TRBJ1-4, the CDR3 gives the full variable domain: NAGVMQNPRHLVRRRGQEARLRCSPMKGHSHVYWYRQLPEEGLKFMVYLQKENIIDESGMPKERFSAEFPKEGPSILRIQQVVRGDSAAYFCASSPPTDREKLFFGSGTQLSVL.

In this sample, this clone turned up once. The CDR3: CSASGGPNNEQFF. The CDR3 region has the DNA TGCAGTGCTAGTGGAGGGCCAAACAATGAGCAGTTCTTC. This chain connects TRBV20-1 to TRBJ2-1; a weak D match, TRBD2 (6 bases). This CDR3 region has 13 residues. CDR1 DFQATT and CDR2 SNEGSKA come from the germline V gene (reference sequence). V dropped 3 bases and J dropped 5 bases, with 11 bases sitting between them.

The chain joins TRBV7-3 to TRBJ1-5; D possibly corresponds to TRBD1 (6 bases). Germline CDR1 and CDR2: SGHTA and FQGTGA. V dropped 3 bases and J dropped 7 bases, with 10 bases sitting between them. This CDR3 is built from 13 residues. The CDR3 DNA reads as TGTGCCAGCAGCTTTGACAGGAACCAGCCCCAGCATTTT. This codes for CASSFDRNQPQHF.

The chain links TRBV11-2 to TRBJ2-3; 8 bases match TRBD2. Trimming cost V 5 bases and J 4 bases; bases outside gene matches: 5. CDR3 length: 14 amino acids. The V gene's germline CDR1 is SGHAT and CDR2 FQNNGV. CDR3 coding DNA: TGTGCCAGCAGCCCAGGACTAGCTGCAGATACGCAGTATTTT. Translating gives CASSPGLAADTQYF. Drawing the rest from reference TRBV11-2 and TRBJ2-3, the complete variable domain is EAGVAQSPRYKIIEKRQSVAFWCNPISGHATLYWYQQILGQGPKLLIQFQNNGVVDDSQLPKDRFSAERLKGVDSTLKIQPAKLEDSAVYLCASSPGLAADTQYFGPGTRLTVL.

This chain links TRBV7-2 with TRBJ2-4; D is ambiguous. Trimming removed 3 bases at V and 6 bases at J, with 6 bases between. Per germline, CDR1 SGHTA and CDR2 FQGNSA. This CDR3 spans 12 amino acids. The DNA of the CDR3 is TGTGCCAGCAGCTTGACTGGAAACATTCAGTACTTC. Residues: CASSLTGNIQYF.

This chain links TRBV28 with TRBJ2-7; maybe TRBD2 (5 bases). This CDR3 has 13 residues. Germline V lookup: CDR1 MDHEN, CDR2 SYDVKM. Trimming cost V 2 bases and J 0 bases, with 5 bases left between them. Written as DNA, the CDR3 is TGTGCCAGCAGTTTAGGGAGCTCCTACGAGCAGTACTTC. Encoded protein: CASSLGSSYEQYF.

The chain carries TRBV7-2 and TRBJ2-6; no reliable D call. Trimming removed 0 bases at V and 2 bases at J, with 5 bases between. CDR3 length: 15 amino acids. The V gene's germline CDR1 is SGHTA and CDR2 FQGNSA. The CDR3 loop reads CASSLAIAGANVLTF. CDR3 sequence (DNA): TGTGCCAGCAGCTTAGCTATAGCTGGGGCCAACGTCCTGACTTTC.